This TCR beta chain was sequenced in a study of OX40 agonist ivuxolimab in advanced cancers. Concerning this clone: The antigen remains unidentified.

Assay used: immunoSEQ multiplex PCR; TCRdb lists only in-frame clones, some missing. The sample lists about 72,000 clones; roughly nine tenths were seen once. Findings and limits, study-wide: Also showing low normalized T-cell clonal expansion were some of the nonresponders.

Blood samples were obtained at baseline, cycle 4 day 1, and cycle 7 day 1. This TCR was sampled from an adult with an advanced solid tumor such as melanoma, head and neck, liver or kidney cancer. The material was CD4+ or CD8+ T cells sorted from blood, obtained in a trial of the OX40 agonist ivuxolimab.

The CDR3 DNA is TGTGCCAGCAGCTCTCAGGGGGACAGAGGGGAAAAACTGTTTTTT. Translated, it gives CASSSQGDRGEKLFF. The chain is built from TRBV14 and TRBJ1-4, with 7 bases identical to TRBD1. V lost 5 bases and J lost 8; bases outside the gene matches: 11. CDR1 is SGHDN, CDR2 FVKESK, per germline. The CDR3 runs 15 residues. Complete variable domain (other parts from reference TRBV14 and TRBJ1-4): EAGVTQFPSHSVIEKGQTVTLRCDPISGHDNLYWYRRVMGKEIKFLLHFVKESKQDESGMPNNRFLAERTGGTYSTLKVQPAELEDSGVYFCASSSQGDRGEKLFFGSGTQLSVL.